The next 21 T cell receptor beta chains were all read from a single sample in a study of blood T cell repertoires in COVID-19. The table came from immunoSEQ multiplex PCR; TCRdb's copy has only in-frame clones and leaves some out. This sample has 60,000 to 65,000 clones, with around 80% found just once. The sample consisted of peripheral blood. These receptors all stem from a human donor in a cohort sampled during active COVID-19.

The J gene is TRBJ2-7, the V gene TRBV19; 11 nucleotides align to TRBD1. The J segment lost 2 bases and the V segment lost 5 bases, leaving 2 bases of the junction unmatched. This CDR3 comprises 14 residues. The germline V gene encodes CDR1 LNHDA and CDR2 SQIVND (reference sequence). The CDR3 sequence: CASSADRGPYEQYF. The CDR3 DNA reads TGTGCCAGTAGTGCGGACAGGGGGCCCTACGAGCAGTACTTC.

The chain links TRBV30 to TRBJ1-2; D is unclear. CDR3 length: 12 residues. Germline CDR1 and CDR2: GTSNPN and SVGIG (reference sequence). V lost 1 base to trimming and J lost 3 bases, with 6 bases between them. CDR3 sequence (DNA): TGTGCCTGGAGTGCTTCGGACTATGGCTACACCTTC. It is translated as CAWSASDYGYTF.

The chain combines TRBV28 with TRBJ2-7; D may be TRBD1 (6 bases). The CDR3 extends over 18 amino acids. Germline CDR1 reads MDHEN; CDR2 reads SYDVKM. The V gene lost 4 bases and the J gene lost 4 bases, with 26 bases spanning the gap. This CDR3 is CASSSPTSFAGARYEQYF. The CDR3 DNA is TGTGCCAGCAGTTCCCCCACCAGCTTTGCAGGGGCGCGATACGAGCAGTACTTC.

V gene TRBV28 combines with J gene TRBJ1-2, with 11 bases aligning to TRBD1. CDR3 length equals 13 residues. CDR1 is MDHEN and CDR2 is SYDVKM in the germline V gene. J gave up 6 bases and V 7 bases, and 4 bases lay outside the gene matches. DNA of the CDR3: TGTGCCAGCAAACCGGGACAGGGGGATGGCTACACCTTC. Translating it yields CASKPGQGDGYTF.

This clone was observed a handful of times. The V call is TRBV7-8, the J call TRBJ2-1; D may be TRBD1 (5 bases). The CDR3 consists of 13 residues. CDR1 and CDR2 (germline): SGHVS, FQNEAQ. The V and J ends lost 4 bases and 8 bases respectively, with 12 bases between them. In nucleotides, the CDR3 is TGTGCCAGCAGCTCCTTACAGGCCCATGAGCAGTTCTTC. Translation gives CASSSLQAHEQFF. Supplemented by reference TRBV7-8 and TRBJ2-1, the full variable domain reads GAGVSQSPRYKVAKRGQDVALRCDPISGHVSLFWYQQALGQGPEFLTYFQNEAQLDKSGLPSDRFFAERPEGSVSTLKIQRTQQEDSAVYLCASSSLQAHEQFFGPGTRLTVL.

The J gene is TRBJ2-7, the V gene TRBV6-2 or TRBV6-3; 13 bases fit TRBD2. Germline V gene sequence: CDR1 MNHEY, CDR2 SVGEGT. With 5 bases clipped from V and 2 bases from J, the junction kept 3 bases outside the gene matches. The CDR3 is 15 residues long. The CDR3 coding sequence is TGTGCCAGCAGTCGTACTAGCGGGGGGGCCTACGAGCAGTACTTC. It yields the protein CASSRTSGGAYEQYF.

This clone was seen once. The J gene is TRBJ2-4, the V gene TRBV7-2, with D maybe TRBD1 (6 bases). Per germline, CDR1 SGHTA and CDR2 FQGNSA. CDR3 length equals 14 residues. V shed 0 bases and J shed 7 bases, with 10 bases lying between them. The CDR3 DNA reads as TGTGCCAGCAGCTTAGCAGGGGGAGAGAACATTCAGTACTTC. It yields the protein CASSLAGGENIQYF.

This sequence joins TRBV23-1 and TRBJ2-1, with a possible D match to TRBD1 (5 bases). TRBV23-1 is given ORF status, its function remaining uncertain. V lost 5 bases, J lost 0 bases, and 17 bases lay in between. This CDR3 comprises 17 residues. The CDR3 DNA reads as TGCGCCAGCAGTAAAAGGGGCAGCCCCTGCTCCTACAATGAGCAGTTCTTC. It yields the protein CASSKRGSPCSYNEQFF.

J is TRBJ1-2 and V is TRBV5-1; 8 bases agree with TRBD1. J was trimmed by 8 bases and V by 0 bases; bases with no gene match: 6. The CDR3 runs 14 residues. Germline-derived CDR1 and CDR2 are SGHRS and YFSETQ. The CDR3 DNA reads as TGCGCCAGCAGCTTGGAGGCAGGGGGCGTCGGCTACACCTTC. Translated, it gives CASSLEAGGVGYTF.

The chain joins TRBV30 to TRBJ2-5; 9 bases map to TRBD2. V dropped 3 bases and J dropped 5; count of bases not matched to a gene: 13. CDR3 size: 16 residues. CDR1 GTSNPN and CDR2 SVGIG come from the germline V gene (reference sequence). As DNA, the CDR3 is TGTGCCTGGAGGCGTGAAGGCGGGGGGGCGTGGGAGACCCAGTACTTC. Encoded protein: CAWRREGGGAWETQYF.

J is TRBJ2-4 and V is TRBV7-2; TRBD1 agrees at 9 bases. Germline V gene data show CDR1 as SGHTA and CDR2 as FQGNSA. The CDR3 consists of 17 residues. V shed 5 bases and J 1 base; nucleotides not matched to a gene: 9. The CDR3: CASSRGTGLGAKNIQYF. The CDR3 DNA sequence: TGTGCCAGCAGCAGAGGGACAGGGTTGGGGGCCAAAAACATTCAGTACTTC.

The chain couples TRBV28 to TRBJ2-7; TRBD1 matches at 9 bases. V gave up 4 bases and J gave up 5 bases; unmatched junction bases: 9. The CDR3 contains 15 residues. From germline, CDR1 is MDHEN and CDR2 SYDVKM. The DNA of the CDR3 is TGTGCCAGCAGTTCATCCGGGACAGGGTACCACGAGCAGTACTTC. It encodes CASSSSGTGYHEQYF.

The rearrangement links TRBV7-9 to TRBJ1-3; no definite D call. V was pared by 0 bases and J by 7 bases, with 7 bases between. This CDR3 has 13 residues. Germline CDR1 is SEHNR and CDR2 is FQNEAQ (reference sequence). CDR3 sequence reads: CASSLAGRNTIYF. CDR3 coding DNA: TGTGCCAGCAGCTTAGCCGGTCGGAACACCATATATTTT.

This chain links TRBV19 with TRBJ1-3; TRBD1 is a possible D gene (5 bases). The CDR3 consists of 15 residues. The V end was cut by 8 bases, the J end by 1 base, with 15 bases between. Germline CDR1 LNHDA, CDR2 SQIVND (reference sequence). The CDR3 nucleotides read TGTGCCAGTCGTGTGGGGGGATTGTCTGGAAACACCATATATTTT. It yields the protein CASRVGGLSGNTIYF.

The chain links TRBV19 to TRBJ1-1; 7 bases agree with TRBD1. The V and J ends lost 8 bases and 5 bases, in that order; junction bases with no gene match: 14. The CDR3 covers 15 residues. Looked up from germline, CDR1 is LNHDA and CDR2 is SQIVND (reference sequence). CDR3 amino acids: CASLKQGIGLTEAFF. Written as DNA, the CDR3 is TGTGCCAGTCTAAAACAGGGGATTGGATTAACTGAAGCTTTCTTT.

The V gene is TRBV15, the J gene TRBJ1-2, with D hard to call. V lost 1 base and J lost 9, with 12 bases in between. The CDR3 has 13 residues. The germline V gene encodes CDR1 LNHNV and CDR2 YYDKDF (reference sequence). The CDR3 DNA is TGTGCCACCAGCAGAGGACGAAGGGAGAGCTACACCTTC. Its translation: CATSRGRRESYTF.

The rearrangement links TRBV4-1 to TRBJ2-3; the D is unclear. Germline V CDR1 and CDR2: MGHRA, YSYEKL. CDR3 length equals 15 residues. V lost 0 bases and J lost 2, with 9 bases in between. The CDR3: CASSQDQATTDTQYF. The CDR3 nucleotides are TGCGCCAGCAGCCAAGACCAGGCTACCACAGATACGCAGTATTTT.

The rearrangement joins TRBV4-2 to TRBJ2-7; maybe TRBD1 (5 bases). The CDR3 consists of 14 residues. Trimming cost V 0 bases and J 3 bases, with 9 bases left between them. Germline V CDR1 and CDR2: LGHNA, YNFKEQ. CDR3 sequence: CASSQDGRDYEQYF. CDR3 nucleotides: TGTGCCAGCAGCCAAGATGGCAGGGACTACGAGCAGTACTTC.

CDR3 DNA: TGTGCCAGCAGCTTAGAGGGGCGGTGGGCAGGGGGCACCTCTGGGGCCAACGTCCTGACTTTC. As protein: CASSLEGRWAGGTSGANVLTF. This chain links TRBV11-3 with TRBJ2-6, with 8 bases identical to TRBD1. The J segment lost 0 bases and the V segment lost 0 bases, leaving 13 bases of the junction unmatched. The CDR3 is 21 residues long. The germline gives CDR1 SGHNT, CDR2 YENEEA. Filled out from reference TRBV11-3 and TRBJ2-6, the complete variable domain reads EAGVVQSPRYKIIEKKQPVAFWCNPISGHNTLYWYLQNLGQGPELLIRYENEEAVDDSQLPKDRFSAERLKGVDSTLKIQPAELGDSAVYLCASSLEGRWAGGTSGANVLTFGAGSRLTVL.

The CDR3 coding sequence is TGTGCCAGCACACCCGTCTGGGGACAGGAAAATGGCTACACCTTC. It specifies CASTPVWGQENGYTF. The chain is built from TRBV2 and TRBJ1-2; 8 bases fit TRBD1. With V trimmed by 7 bases and J by 6 bases, 13 bases remained unmatched. Germline values: CDR1 SNHLY, CDR2 FYNNEI. The CDR3 has 15 residues.

The V call is TRBV6-4, the J call TRBJ1-1, with D perhaps TRBD1 (5 bases). Germline CDR1 and CDR2: MRHNA and SNTAGT. The V end was cut by 4 bases, the J end by 0 bases, with 9 bases between. The CDR3 has 14 amino acids. This CDR3 reads CASSAGGVNTEAFF. Written as DNA, the CDR3 is TGTGCCAGCAGTGCGGGGGGGGTGAACACTGAAGCTTTCTTT.